This T cell receptor (beta chain) is drawn from a study of blood T cell repertoires in COVID-19. Whole-study context: Donors in the United States, Italy and Spain gave samples during acute or convalescent COVID-19. Sources were T cells, B-cell-depleted T cells, or PBMCs; the material itself was cDNA or gDNA.

CDR1 is SEHNR, CDR2 FQNEAQ, per germline (reference sequence). The CDR3 sequence is 13 residues long. The V end was cut by 11 bases, the J end by 2 bases, with 15 bases between. The authors' processing: How many nucleated cells were present was estimated from reference gene primer amplification. Using immunoSEQ multiplex PCR, the repertoire was profiled, and TCRdb retains in-frame clones only, with some absent. V and J calls and clone size follow that table, whereas D and trimming were derived from the DNA. The sample lists tens of thousands of clones; 75% to 80% were seen once. Sequenced input: peripheral blood. The V gene is TRBV7-9, the J gene TRBJ1-1, with D possibly TRBD1 on 5 matching bases. This clonotype was obtained from a human donor in a cohort sampled during active COVID-19. CDR3 nucleotides: TGTGCCGGGAACGGGGGGTTTAACACTGAAGCTTTCTTT. Its protein product is CAGNGGFNTEAFF.